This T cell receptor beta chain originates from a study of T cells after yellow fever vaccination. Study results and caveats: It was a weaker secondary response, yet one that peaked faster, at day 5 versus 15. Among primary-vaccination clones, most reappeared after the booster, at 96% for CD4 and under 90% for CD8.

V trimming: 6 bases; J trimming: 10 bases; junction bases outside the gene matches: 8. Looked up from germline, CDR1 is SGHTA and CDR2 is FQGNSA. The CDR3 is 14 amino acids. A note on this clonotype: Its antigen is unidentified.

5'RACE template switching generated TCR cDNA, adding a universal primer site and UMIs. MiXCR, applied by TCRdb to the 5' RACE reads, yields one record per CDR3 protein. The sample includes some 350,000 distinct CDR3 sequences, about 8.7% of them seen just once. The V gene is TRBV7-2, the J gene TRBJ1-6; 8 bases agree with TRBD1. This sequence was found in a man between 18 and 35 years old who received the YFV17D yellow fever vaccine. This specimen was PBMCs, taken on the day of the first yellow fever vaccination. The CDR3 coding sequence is TGTGCCAGCAGAACCGACAGGGGAGGATCACCCCTCCACTTT. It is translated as CASRTDRGGSPLHF. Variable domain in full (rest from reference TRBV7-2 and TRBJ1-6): GAGVSQSPSNKVTEKGKDVELRCDPISGHTALYWYRQSLGQGLEFLIYFQGNSAPDKSGLPSDRFSAERTGGSVSTLTIQRTQQEDSAVYLCASRTDRGGSPLHFGNGTRLTVT.